What follows describes a single TCR beta chain. Its antigen is undetermined. A multiplex PCR was run with 60 Vbeta primers and 13 Jbeta primers. Original handling: An analysis that came later counted 70 million to 100 million unique TCR beta chains, approximately 9.9 million shared. The repertoire was sequenced with immunoSEQ multiplex PCR; TCRdb's copy has only in-frame clones and lacks some. The V and J calls and clone size come from that table; D and trimming were worked out from the DNA. Altogether around 150,000 clones are present, roughly 85% being singletons, with the ten largest covering roughly 3.4%. The data stem from a study of cytomegalovirus exposure and HLA in healthy donors. Study summary: Most donors, 70% to 85% of approximately 400 genotyped, fell in the Caucasian-associated ancestry cluster.

This CDR3 region has 16 residues. The germline CDR1 and CDR2 sequences are MNHEY and SMNVEV (reference sequence). The trim removed 2 bases at V and 0 bases at J, leaving 5 bases unmatched. Broader study findings: When the data were analyzed later, several of the most significant clusters appeared to be linked to common viral pathogens. A later analysis showed that HLA-associated TCR beta chains had undergone more clonal expansion than equally common others.

The chain joins TRBV27 to TRBJ1-1, with 8 nucleotides matching TRBD1. Material for sequencing was PBMCs. This clonotype originated in a male donor in good health and CMV-seronegative. For the CDR3, the DNA is TGTGCCAGCAGTTTAGAGTTGGGACAGGTGAACACTGAAGCTTTCTTT. Amino acid sequence: CASSLELGQVNTEAFF.